This entry lists 20 T cell receptor beta chains sequenced from one sample in a study of T-cell memory formation after mild COVID-19. TCRdb re-called the 5' RACE reads through MiXCR, storing one row per CDR3 protein. The table shows 120,000 to 150,000 distinct CDR3 sequences, with roughly 21% occurring only once. Source material: PBMCs or a T cell subset sorted from them (not recorded which). These receptors came from an adult woman who had mild COVID-19 (a few samples of this study predate the infection). Cell type and time point are not known.

This clonotype has a count of ten or more. V and J are TRBV4-2 and TRBJ2-7; 7 bases map to TRBD2. Germline V gene lookup returns CDR1 LGHNA and CDR2 YNFKEQ. The J segment lost 2 bases and the V segment lost 0 bases, leaving 1 base of the junction unmatched. The length of the CDR3 is 14 residues. The CDR3 is CASSQERETYEQYF. For the CDR3, the DNA is TGTGCCAGCAGCCAAGAGCGGGAGACCTACGAGCAGTACTTC.

This clonotype has just a few counts. The CDR3 DNA follows: TGCGCCAGCAGCTTGGCAGAGGATCAGCCCCAGCATTTT. It encodes CASSLAEDQPQHF. The chain recombines TRBV5-1 with TRBJ1-5; D gene unclear. V was clipped by 0 bases and J by 5 bases, with 6 bases between them. Germline CDR1 reads SGHRS; CDR2 reads YFSETQ. This CDR3 spans 13 amino acids.

Only a few counts were recorded for this clonotype. This chain links TRBV5-1 with TRBJ2-7; 12 bases match TRBD1. The V segment lost 5 bases and the J segment 7 bases; nucleotides outside the gene matches: 13. The CDR3 contains 16 residues. CDR1 is SGHRS, CDR2 YFSETQ, per germline. CDR3 sequence: CASRTGTGGRPYEQYF. CDR3 bases: TGCGCCAGCAGGACCGGGACAGGGGGCCGGCCTTATGAGCAGTACTTC.

This clonotype was counted only a few times. This chain joins TRBV3-1 and TRBJ2-7; D is unclear. Per the germline V gene, CDR1 is LGHDT and CDR2 is YNNKEL (reference sequence). The V end was cut by 4 bases, the J end by 7 bases, with 17 bases between. CDR3 length: 14 amino acids. The CDR3 here is CASSPGRSGREQYF. CDR3 in DNA: TGTGCCAGCAGCCCCGGCAGGTCCGGGCGTGAGCAGTACTTC.

This chain links TRBV15 with TRBJ2-1; the match to TRBD2 covers 13 bases. After removal of 4 bases from V and 8 bases from J, the junction contained 17 bases not matched to a gene. This CDR3 is built from 19 residues. From germline, CDR1 is LNHNV and CDR2 YYDKDF (reference sequence). This chain's CDR3 is CATSTILFAGTSGNDEQFF. The CDR3 coding sequence is TGTGCCACCAGCACCATACTTTTTGCCGGGACTAGCGGGAACGATGAGCAGTTCTTC. Together with reference TRBV15 and TRBJ2-1, the CDR3 gives the full variable domain: DAMVIQNPRYQVTQFGKPVTLSCSQTLNHNVMYWYQQKSSQAPKLLFHYYDKDFNNEADTPDNFQSRRPNTSFCFLDIRSPGLGDTAMYLCATSTILFAGTSGNDEQFFGPGTRLTVL.

This clonotype occurred a few times. The chain couples TRBV5-1 to TRBJ2-7, with 11 bases identical to TRBD2. The V gene end was trimmed by 4 bases and the J gene end by 2 bases; junction bases not matched to a gene: 8. The CDR3 spans 16 residues. Germline V gives CDR1 SGHRS, CDR2 YFSETQ. The CDR3 region is CASSVQTSGATYEQYF. The CDR3 DNA follows: TGCGCCAGCAGCGTTCAGACTAGCGGGGCCACCTACGAGCAGTACTTC.

The J gene is TRBJ2-5, the V gene TRBV24-1; 11 positions match TRBD1. V was pared by 3 bases and J by 2 bases, with 7 bases of the junction left unmatched. The germline CDR1 and CDR2 sequences are KGHDR and SFDVKD. This CDR3 comprises 17 residues. CDR3 region: CATSDPNRDRGQETQYF. The CDR3 DNA is TGTGCCACCAGTGATCCGAACCGGGACAGGGGGCAAGAGACCCAGTACTTC.

The rearrangement joins TRBV7-2 to TRBJ2-1; either TRBD1 or TRBD2 may fit D (5 bases each). Germline V gene data show CDR1 as SGHTA and CDR2 as FQGNSA. This CDR3 comprises 14 residues. Trimming pared 5 bases from V and 7 bases from J, leaving 15 bases between. CDR3 in amino acids: CASSRRDGLNEQFF. The CDR3, as DNA: TGTGCCAGCAGCCGCCGGGACGGGTTGAATGAGCAGTTCTTC.

This clonotype has a count of ten or more. The V gene is TRBV7-3, the J gene TRBJ2-3; no firm D call. This CDR3 is 12 amino acids long. V lost 6 bases, J lost 6 bases, and 10 bases lay in between. Looked up from germline, CDR1 is SGHTA and CDR2 is FQGTGA. For the CDR3, the DNA is TGTGCCAGCAGTCCGACCCAGGATACGCAGTATTTT. The encoded protein is CASSPTQDTQYF.

In its sample, this clonotype was seen a few times. J is TRBJ1-1 and V is TRBV6-5; D is perhaps TRBD1 (5 bases). V shed 2 bases and J shed 7 bases, with 11 bases lying between them. CDR3 length equals 13 residues. The germline V gene encodes CDR1 MNHEY and CDR2 SVGAGI. The CDR3 spells CASSYPLGDEAFF. In DNA, the CDR3 is TGTGCCAGCAGTTACCCTTTAGGGGATGAAGCTTTCTTT.

This clonotype was counted only a few times. This chain connects TRBV5-1 to TRBJ1-1; D possibly corresponds to TRBD1 (6 bases). The CDR3 is 17 amino acids. Germline V gene data show CDR1 as SGHRS and CDR2 as YFSETQ. Trimming pared 2 bases from V and 1 base from J, leaving 18 bases between. The DNA for the CDR3 is TGCGCCAGCAGCTTACGCCGCGCGTCAGGGGCGAACACTGAAGCTTTCTTT. It specifies CASSLRRASGANTEAFF.

The chain uses TRBV29-1 and TRBJ1-2, with D perhaps matching TRBD1 (5 bases). CDR3 length equals 10 residues. The germline V gene encodes CDR1 SQVTM and CDR2 ANQGSEA. The V gene lost 7 bases and the J gene lost 7 bases, with 10 bases spanning the gap. The CDR3 nucleotides read TGCAGCGCTCAGCAGGGTGGCTACACCTTC. Translated: CSAQQGGYTF.

In this sample, this clonotype turned up a few times. The chain's CDR3 is CSARASGDPNTEAFF. The CDR3 DNA sequence: TGCAGTGCTAGAGCCTCCGGGGACCCGAACACTGAAGCTTTCTTT. This chain joins TRBV20-1 and TRBJ1-1; a weak D match, TRBD1 (5 bases). In germline, CDR1 is DFQATT, CDR2 SNEGSKA (reference sequence). Trimming stripped 1 base from V and 1 base from J, with 13 bases between. The CDR3 sequence is 15 residues long.

This clonotype was seen a few times. The CDR3 DNA sequence: TGCGCCAGCAGCCCGAGCGGACAGGGTGGTACCGGGGAGCTGTTTTTT. It translates to CASSPSGQGGTGELFF. This sequence joins TRBV5-1 and TRBJ2-2; 8 positions agree with TRBD1. Germline lookup yields CDR1 SGHRS and CDR2 YFSETQ. J gave up 5 bases and V 4 bases, and 10 bases lay outside the gene matches. The CDR3 consists of 16 residues.

The chain links TRBV7-9 to TRBJ2-5, with TRBD2 as a possible D gene (6 bases). Germline assignment: CDR1 SEHNR and CDR2 FQNEAQ (reference sequence). The CDR3 covers 14 residues. Trimming stripped 3 bases from V and 1 base from J, with 9 bases between. The CDR3: CASSLREVQETQYF. CDR3 nucleotide sequence: TGTGCCAGCAGCTTGAGGGAGGTCCAAGAGACCCAGTACTTC.

This clonotype was seen more than once but under ten times. The rearrangement joins TRBV12-3 or TRBV12-4 to TRBJ2-5; D ambiguous. V lost 3 bases, J lost 0 bases, and 8 bases lay in between. The CDR3 runs 14 residues. In DNA, the CDR3 is TGTGCCAGCAGTTTGGGGAATAACCAAGAGACCCAGTACTTC. It translates to CASSLGNNQETQYF.

J is TRBJ1-5 and V is TRBV5-1; a possible D gene is TRBD1 (5 bases). CDR3 length: 15 residues. Germline assignment: CDR1 SGHRS and CDR2 YFSETQ. Trimming took off 4 bases at V and 0 bases at J, with 11 bases between the two ends. This CDR3 reads CASSAGTDSNQPQHF. The DNA of the CDR3 is TGCGCCAGCAGCGCCGGGACGGATAGCAATCAGCCCCAGCATTTT.

This clonotype was counted a few times. J is TRBJ2-5 and V is TRBV7-7; possibly TRBD1 or TRBD2 for D (5 bases each). Germline V gives CDR1 SSHAT, CDR2 FNYEAQ (reference sequence). This CDR3 contains 13 residues. V gave up 8 bases and J gave up 2 bases, with 12 bases separating them. CDR3 nucleotide sequence: TGTGCCAGCGGGGGAACCTTTCAAGAGACCCAGTACTTC. Translated: CASGGTFQETQYF.

The table lists this clonotype with a few counts. The chain links TRBV24-1 to TRBJ1-2; the match to TRBD1 covers 9 bases. The CDR3 consists of 14 residues. Germline V lookup: CDR1 KGHDR, CDR2 SFDVKD. With V trimmed by 4 bases and J by 6 bases, 5 bases remained unmatched. The CDR3 sequence: CATSDPTGGHGYTF. DNA of the CDR3: TGTGCCACCAGTGACCCGACAGGGGGACATGGCTACACCTTC.

The chain employs TRBV6-6 and TRBJ2-1, with TRBD1 identical over 7 bases. The J segment lost 3 bases and the V segment lost 7 bases, leaving 6 bases of the junction unmatched. CDR1 MNHNY and CDR2 SVGAGI come from the germline V gene (reference sequence). The CDR3 has 14 residues. The CDR3 loop is CASTRQGGYNEQFF. The CDR3 DNA is TGTGCCAGCACTAGACAGGGTGGCTACAATGAGCAGTTCTTC.